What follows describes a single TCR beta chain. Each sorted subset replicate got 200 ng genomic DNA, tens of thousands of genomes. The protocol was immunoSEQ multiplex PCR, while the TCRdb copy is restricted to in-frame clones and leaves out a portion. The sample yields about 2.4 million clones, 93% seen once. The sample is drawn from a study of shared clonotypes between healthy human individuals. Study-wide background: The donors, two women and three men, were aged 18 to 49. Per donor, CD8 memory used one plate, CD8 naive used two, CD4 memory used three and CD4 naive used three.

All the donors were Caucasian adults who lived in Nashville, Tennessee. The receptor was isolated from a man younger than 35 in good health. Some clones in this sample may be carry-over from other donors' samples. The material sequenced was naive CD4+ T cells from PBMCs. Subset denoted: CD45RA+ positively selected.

This CDR3 reads CASRYLREGIRNEQFF. The CDR3 nucleotides read TGTGCCAGCAGGTACTTGCGGGAGGGTATTCGCAATGAGCAGTTCTTC. The chain uses TRBV2 and TRBJ2-1; 9 bases align to TRBD2. Germline V lookup: CDR1 SNHLY, CDR2 FYNNEI. Trimming cost V 6 bases and J 6 bases; bases outside gene matches: 12. This CDR3 region has 16 residues.